The 17 T cell receptor beta chains in this list originate from one sample, sequenced in a study of Graves' ophthalmopathy and Graves' hyperthyroidism. For repertoire sequencing, the TCR beta CDR3 regions were amplified from RNA transcripts. HTBI-primed first-round RT-PCR preceded second-round multiplex PCR. TCRdb redid the calling of the multiplex PCR reads with MiXCR, one entry per CDR3 protein. The table has about 550,000 distinct CDR3 sequences, approximately 35% seen once. The sample comprised peripheral blood or thyroid tissue (not recorded which). Receptor source: an adult man with Graves' hyperthyroidism.

Many counts were recorded for this clonotype. This rearrangement joins TRBV7-8 to TRBJ1-4; D gene uncertain. Looked up from germline, CDR1 is SGHVS and CDR2 is FQNEAQ. With 6 bases removed from V and 3 bases from J, the gap between germline ends came to 8 bases. This CDR3 comprises 13 residues. CDR3 nucleotide sequence: TGTGCCAGCAGTCCTGACTCTAATGAAAAACTGTTTTTT. It encodes CASSPDSNEKLFF.

V usage is TRBV15 and J usage is TRBJ1-1; 9 bases are a match to TRBD1. Trimming at V came to 3 bases and at J to 0 bases, leaving 5 bases not matched to a gene. Germline-derived CDR1 and CDR2 are LNHNV and YYDKDF (reference sequence). The CDR3 contains 16 residues. CDR3 sequence (DNA): TGTGCCACCAGCAGGATACAGGGGGCGATGAACACTGAAGCTTTCTTT. It encodes CATSRIQGAMNTEAFF.

This clonotype appeared a few times. This chain joins TRBV7-6 and TRBJ2-7; D unclear. The J call may be faulty, since TRBJ2-1 better matches the DNA end. CDR1 SGHVS and CDR2 FNYEAQ come from the germline V gene. This CDR3 contains 13 residues. The CDR3 sequence is CASSLRPSDEQFF. The CDR3 coding sequence is TGTGCCAGCAGCTTAAGGCCGTCGGATGAGCAGTTCTTC.

V and J are TRBV20-1 and TRBJ2-1, with TRBD2 matching over 8 bases. This CDR3 has 13 amino acids. J was trimmed by 6 bases and V by 1 base; bases with no gene match: 2. The germline CDR1 and CDR2 sequences are DFQATT and SNEGSKA (reference sequence). The chain's CDR3 is CSARGGTSNEQFF. CDR3 nucleotide sequence: TGCAGTGCTAGAGGCGGGACTAGCAATGAGCAGTTCTTC.

With regard to this clonotype: Likely a read error: the CDR3 ends without its conserved phenylalanine or tryptophan. The chain couples TRBV29-1 to TRBJ2-7, with D possibly being TRBD1 (5 bases). V was trimmed by 8 bases and J by 0 bases, leaving 17 bases between them. Germline V gene lookup returns CDR1 SQVTM and CDR2 ANQGSEA. The CDR3 is made up of 14 amino acids. The CDR3 nucleotides are TGCAGCTGCGACAGCCGTCCCCTCTCCTACGAGCAGTACCTC. Residues: CSCDSRPLSYEQYL.

Many counts were recorded for this clonotype. This chain links TRBV27 with TRBJ2-7, with TRBD1 matching over 8 bases. The J segment lost 12 bases and the V segment lost 6 bases, leaving 7 bases of the junction unmatched. Germline CDR1 is MNHEY and CDR2 is SMNVEV (reference sequence). This CDR3 has 11 amino acids. CDR3 in DNA: TGTGCCAGCAGGAGGACAGGGAAGGCGTACTTC. As protein: CASRRTGKAYF.

This clonotype has only a few counts. No conserved phenylalanine or tryptophan ends this CDR3, so it is likely a read error. No DNA is shown, since the ends of the CDR3 on it are uncertain; the CDR3 is the one TCRdb lists. The V and J genes are TRBV5-1 and TRBJ1-3. The germline V gene has CDR1 SGHRS and CDR2 YFSETQ. The CDR3 has 11 amino acids, counting both end residues. CDR3 amino acids: CASSLGLAAYT.

The J gene is TRBJ1-1, the V gene TRBV29-1; D unresolved. The V gene lost 4 bases and the J gene lost 1 base, with 16 bases spanning the gap. The CDR3 runs to 15 residues. CDR1 SQVTM and CDR2 ANQGSEA come from the germline V gene. The CDR3 region is CSVGPRAIGNTEAFF. DNA for the CDR3: TGCAGCGTTGGACCGAGGGCGATTGGGAACACTGAAGCTTTCTTT.

The rearrangement joins TRBV29-1 to TRBJ1-3; 7 bases map to TRBD1. Losses at the gene ends were 7 bases for V and 0 bases for J; bases not matched to a gene: 6. The CDR3 is 14 amino acids. Germline CDR1 is SQVTM and CDR2 is ANQGSEA. CDR3 in amino acids: CSAGQESSGNTIYF. For the CDR3, the DNA is TGCAGCGCAGGACAGGAGAGCTCTGGAAACACCATATATTTT.

This clonotype was counted ten times or more. This chain connects TRBV5-1 to TRBJ2-7; D is perhaps TRBD1 (5 bases). V was shortened by 0 bases and J by 5 bases, with 12 bases between the two germline ends. Germline lookup yields CDR1 SGHRS and CDR2 YFSETQ. CDR3 length: 14 residues. The CDR3 loop is CASSLEGTRDEQYF. Written as DNA, the CDR3 is TGCGCCAGCAGCTTGGAGGGAACCAGGGACGAGCAGTACTTC.

The rearrangement joins TRBV12-3 or TRBV12-4 to TRBJ1-1; D call uncertain. This CDR3 is 13 amino acids long. Deletions cut 1 base from V and 5 bases from J, with 8 bases between. The CDR3 sequence: CASSLDPWTEAFF. The CDR3, as DNA: TGTGCCAGCAGTTTAGACCCGTGGACTGAAGCTTTCTTT.

This clonotype appeared once. The chain uses TRBV7-8 and TRBJ1-3, with no clear D. Trimming removed 5 bases from V and 8 bases from J, with 13 bases in between. From germline, CDR1 is SGHVS and CDR2 FQNEAQ. The length of the CDR3 is 13 residues. The CDR3 DNA reads TGTGCCAGCAGCCAAGTACGGGGAGACACCATATATTTT. Residues: CASSQVRGDTIYF.

The V and J genes are TRBV29-1 and TRBJ2-7; D is ambiguous. Per germline, CDR1 SQVTM and CDR2 ANQGSEA. The CDR3 contains 10 residues. Trimming took 7 bases from V and 0 from J, leaving 4 bases between them. The CDR3 reads CSDSSYEQYF. The CDR3 DNA reads as TGCAGCGATAGCTCCTACGAGCAGTACTTC.

The sample holds many counts of this clonotype. This chain connects TRBV6-1 to TRBJ1-5, with TRBD1 matching over 7 bases. CDR1 is MNHNS and CDR2 is SASEGT in the germline V gene. The length of the CDR3 is 15 residues. The V segment lost 2 bases and the J segment 2 bases; nucleotides outside the gene matches: 3. CDR3 sequence reads: CASSEQTGGNQPQHF. The CDR3 bases are TGTGCCAGCAGTGAACAAACAGGGGGCAATCAGCCCCAGCATTTT.

In this sample, this clonotype turned up a few times. J is TRBJ2-3 and V is TRBV20-1; the match to TRBD2 covers 7 bases. The CDR3 runs to 15 residues. V was clipped by 6 bases and J by 1 base; unmatched bases: 10. CDR1 is DFQATT, CDR2 SNEGSKA, per germline (reference sequence). This CDR3 reads CSARSFGLGTDTQYF. CDR3 nucleotide sequence: TGCAGTGCCCGGAGCTTCGGACTAGGCACAGATACGCAGTATTTT.

The gene calls are TRBV20-1 and TRBJ2-7; perhaps TRBD2 as D (5 bases). Between the trimmed V and J ends, which lost 5 bases and 4 bases, there was a span of 18 bases. CDR3 size: 14 residues. Germline loops: CDR1 DFQATT, CDR2 SNEGSKA (reference sequence). The CDR3 DNA follows: TGCAGTGCTCAACCCGGAGGCTCCTTTTACGAGCAGTACTTC. Protein sequence: CSAQPGGSFYEQYF.

This clonotype was seen repeatedly, ten times or more. The V gene is TRBV20-1, the J gene TRBJ2-2; TRBD2 might be the D (5 bases). This CDR3 contains 14 residues. Trimming stripped 6 bases from V and 6 bases from J, with 17 bases between. The germline CDR1 and CDR2 sequences are DFQATT and SNEGSKA (reference sequence). In nucleotides, the CDR3 is TGCAGTGCATCTACTAGTCCCTTCTCCGGGGAGCTGTTTTTT. Translated: CSASTSPFSGELFF.